The 22 T cell receptor beta chains listed next were all sequenced from one sample in a study of cytomegalovirus exposure and HLA in healthy donors. Primers for the PCR totalled 60 Vbeta and 13 Jbeta. The method was immunoSEQ multiplex PCR; TCRdb's version includes in-frame clones alone and lacks a portion of them. The table includes 200,000 or so clones, approximately 70% detected once. Sequenced material: PBMCs. The receptors shown here come from a man aged 40-55 years in good health and CMV-seropositive.

The chain links TRBV7-9 to TRBJ2-2; TRBD1 aligns across 11 bases. With V trimmed by 3 bases and J by 7 bases, 13 bases remained unmatched. This CDR3 is built from 18 residues. The germline V gene encodes CDR1 SEHNR and CDR2 FQNEAQ (reference sequence). CDR3 in DNA: TGTGCCAGCAGCTTGGCCCCGCCTGGGACAGGGGGTGTCGGGGAGCTGTTTTTT. It encodes CASSLAPPGTGGVGELFF.

J is TRBJ2-7 and V is TRBV6-5, with 11 bases matching TRBD2. The CDR3 sequence is 15 residues long. The V gene end was trimmed by 7 bases and the J gene end by 3 bases; junction bases not matched to a gene: 8. Germline-derived CDR1 and CDR2 are MNHEY and SVGAGI. CDR3 DNA sequence: TGTGCCAGCACCCAAGGCACTAGCGGGGGCTACGAGCAGTACTTC. Its translation: CASTQGTSGGYEQYF.

This clone has just one count. V is TRBV5-4 and J is TRBJ2-7; 7 nucleotides match TRBD1. Trimming cost V 4 bases and J 0 bases; bases outside gene matches: 4. The CDR3 is made up of 14 amino acids. Per the germline V gene, CDR1 is SGHNT and CDR2 is YYREEE (reference sequence). CDR3 residues: CASSRDRSSYEQYF. Written as DNA, the CDR3 is TGTGCCAGCAGCAGGGACAGAAGCTCCTACGAGCAGTACTTC. Filled out from reference TRBV5-4 and TRBJ2-7, the complete variable domain reads ETGVTQSPTHLIKTRGQQVTLRCSSQSGHNTVSWYQQALGQGPQFIFQYYREEENGRGNFPPRFSGLQFPNYSSELNVNALELDDSALYLCASSRDRSSYEQYFGPGTRLTVT.

This rearrangement joins TRBV20-1 to TRBJ1-2; D is possibly TRBD1 (6 bases). This CDR3 spans 11 amino acids. Germline CDR1 is DFQATT and CDR2 is SNEGSKA (reference sequence). The V end was cut by 7 bases, the J end by 8 bases, with 14 bases between. CDR3 in amino acids: CSVLRGSGYTF. DNA for the CDR3: TGCAGTGTGCTCAGGGGTTCCGGCTACACCTTC.

The chain couples TRBV7-7 to TRBJ2-3; possibly TRBD2 for D (6 bases). The germline CDR1 and CDR2 sequences are SSHAT and FNYEAQ (reference sequence). V lost 3 bases and J 12 bases, leaving 13 bases between the germline ends. The CDR3 loop spans 12 amino acids. The CDR3 is CASSFNGGFQYF. The CDR3 DNA reads TGTGCCAGCAGCTTTAACGGGGGATTTCAGTATTTT.

V gene TRBV5-1 combines with J gene TRBJ1-3, with TRBD1 matching 9 bases. Germline loops: CDR1 SGHRS, CDR2 YFSETQ. The CDR3 extends over 15 amino acids. J was trimmed by 3 bases and V by 4 bases; bases with no gene match: 5. CDR3 residues: CASSRTGDVGNTIYF. Here the CDR3 DNA reads TGCGCCAGCAGCAGGACAGGGGACGTTGGAAACACCATATATTTT.

This chain joins TRBV11-2 and TRBJ2-7, with D possibly TRBD2 on 6 matching bases. CDR1 SGHAT and CDR2 FQNNGV come from the germline V gene. This CDR3 has 16 residues. V dropped 0 bases and J dropped 2 bases, with 14 bases sitting between them. The CDR3 loop is CASSLDLPLAAYEQYF. CDR3 DNA sequence: TGTGCCAGCAGCTTAGATCTCCCACTAGCCGCCTACGAGCAGTACTTC.

V usage is TRBV5-1 and J usage is TRBJ2-7, with D possibly matching TRBD1 (5 bases). The ends were cut back, 1 base at V and 7 bases at J, with 12 bases in the middle. Germline V gene data show CDR1 as SGHRS and CDR2 as YFSETQ. The CDR3 covers 13 residues. The CDR3 DNA reads TGCGCCAGCAGCTTGCCAGGGAAAAGTGAGCAGTACTTC. Its translation is CASSLPGKSEQYF.

This CDR3 reads CASSYRSSYEQYF. The CDR3, as DNA: TGTGCCAGCAGTTACCGGAGCTCCTACGAGCAGTACTTC. The chain uses TRBV6-5 and TRBJ2-7; the D is unclear. Germline loops: CDR1 MNHEY, CDR2 SVGAGI. The germline V and J ends were trimmed by 2 bases and 0 bases, with 5 bases remaining between them. This CDR3 spans 13 amino acids.

The chain links TRBV19 to TRBJ1-1; tentatively, D is TRBD1 (5 bases). The CDR3 runs 14 residues. The V gene lost 5 bases and the J gene lost 1 base, with 11 bases spanning the gap. CDR1 and CDR2 from the germline V gene are LNHDA and SQIVND (reference sequence). In DNA form, the CDR3 reads TGTGCCAGTAGTCGACAGCCCCAGAACACTGAAGCTTTCTTT. It yields the protein CASSRQPQNTEAFF.

This sequence joins TRBV4-2 and TRBJ2-7; 10 bases align to TRBD2. Germline values: CDR1 LGHNA, CDR2 YNFKEQ. The CDR3 runs to 15 residues. The J segment lost 4 bases and the V segment lost 1 base, leaving 4 bases of the junction unmatched. The CDR3 DNA follows: TGTGCCAGCAGCCAAGGGACTAGCGGCGATTACGAGCAGTACTTC. Protein product: CASSQGTSGDYEQYF.

The rearrangement joins TRBV29-1 to TRBJ1-1; D is unresolved. The CDR3 runs 15 residues. Germline V lookup: CDR1 SQVTM, CDR2 ANQGSEA. The V and J ends lost 6 bases and 0 bases respectively, with 17 bases between them. CDR3 bases: TGCAGCGTCAGACTGTCCGGGTTCATGAACACTGAAGCTTTCTTT. It is translated as CSVRLSGFMNTEAFF.

This clone was counted only a few times. V and J are TRBV6-5 and TRBJ2-7; 10 positions match TRBD2. This CDR3 contains 14 residues. The junction had 1 base not matched to a gene; V was cut back by 4 bases and J by 1 base. Germline CDR1 MNHEY, CDR2 SVGAGI. CDR3 sequence: CASSWTSGSYEQYF. DNA of the CDR3: TGTGCCAGCAGTTGGACTAGCGGTTCCTACGAGCAGTACTTC.

The chain uses TRBV7-2 and TRBJ1-6; tentatively, D is TRBD1 (6 bases). Trimming left V 6 bases short and J 10 bases short, with 16 bases between. This CDR3 spans 14 amino acids. From germline, CDR1 is SGHTA and CDR2 FQGNSA. The CDR3 reads CASSLQGFESPLHF. CDR3 sequence (DNA): TGTGCCAGCAGTCTACAGGGTTTCGAGTCACCCCTCCACTTT.

V usage is TRBV5-4 and J usage is TRBJ2-1, with TRBD2 matching over 10 bases. Unmatched junction bases numbered 8, after V lost 6 bases and J lost 8 bases. CDR3 length: 14 amino acids. The germline CDR1 and CDR2 sequences are SGHNT and YYREEE (reference sequence). For the CDR3, the DNA is TGTGCCAGCAAGGAAGCGGGGGGGCGGGATGAGCAGTTCTTC. It codes for CASKEAGGRDEQFF.

The chain employs TRBV7-9 and TRBJ1-1; TRBD1 aligns across 7 bases. CDR1 is SEHNR, CDR2 FQNEAQ, per germline (reference sequence). The CDR3 is 14 residues long. J lost 5 bases, V lost 3 bases, and 6 bases had no gene match. This CDR3 reads CASSFQDRSTEAFF. In DNA form, the CDR3 reads TGTGCCAGCAGCTTTCAGGACAGGTCGACTGAAGCTTTCTTT.

V and J are TRBV7-2 and TRBJ1-1, with no clear D. From germline, CDR1 is SGHTA and CDR2 FQGNSA. Trimming stripped 5 bases from V and 10 bases from J, with 20 bases between. This CDR3 is 14 amino acids long. Written as DNA, the CDR3 is TGTGCCAGCAGCCCATTACCAGGAGGATCCGGAGCTTTCTTT. Translation gives CASSPLPGGSGAFF.

The chain has TRBV5-1 and TRBJ2-5, with 11 positions matching TRBD2. Germline values: CDR1 SGHRS, CDR2 YFSETQ. V shed 4 bases and J 5 bases; nucleotides not matched to a gene: 7. This CDR3 is 15 amino acids long. CDR3 residues: CASSLSGGATETQYF. CDR3 nucleotide sequence: TGCGCCAGCAGCCTTAGCGGGGGGGCGACGGAGACCCAGTACTTC.

V gene TRBV6-1 combines with J gene TRBJ2-7; 7 bases agree with TRBD1. The CDR3 sequence is 13 residues long. Germline loops: CDR1 MNHNS, CDR2 SASEGT. Trimming at V came to 4 bases and at J to 2 bases, leaving 2 bases not matched to a gene. As DNA, the CDR3 is TGTGCCAGCAGTGCGGGACAGCCCTACGAGCAGTACTTC. Encoded protein: CASSAGQPYEQYF.

In the case of this clone: Other DNA sequences of this sample code for an identical CDR3. The CDR3: CASSLSMGTGSYEQYF. CDR3 in DNA: TGTGCCAGCAGTTTATCGATGGGGACAGGTTCTTACGAGCAGTACTTC. V usage is TRBV27 and J usage is TRBJ2-7; 8 bases match TRBD1. The CDR3 is 16 residues long. V lost 0 bases to trimming and J lost 4 bases; unmatched junction nucleotides: 8. Looked up from germline, CDR1 is MNHEY and CDR2 is SMNVEV (reference sequence).

The chain is built from TRBV5-4 and TRBJ1-2; D ambiguous. The CDR3 is 14 residues long. Trimming took 1 base from V and 4 from J, leaving 11 bases between them. Germline V gene data show CDR1 as SGHNT and CDR2 as YYREEE (reference sequence). The CDR3 nucleotides read TGTGCCAGCAGCTTGCCATCTCCAGGCTATGGCTACACCTTC. Amino acids: CASSLPSPGYGYTF.

The chain uses TRBV6-1 and TRBJ2-7; 8 bases are shared with TRBD1. The V gene's germline CDR1 is MNHNS and CDR2 SASEGT. V lost 3 bases and J lost 5; bases outside the gene matches: 9. The CDR3 sequence is 15 residues long. CDR3 sequence (DNA): TGTGCCAGCAGTGATTGGGTCCAGGGGGCCAACGAGCAGTACTTC. Encoded protein: CASSDWVQGANEQYF.